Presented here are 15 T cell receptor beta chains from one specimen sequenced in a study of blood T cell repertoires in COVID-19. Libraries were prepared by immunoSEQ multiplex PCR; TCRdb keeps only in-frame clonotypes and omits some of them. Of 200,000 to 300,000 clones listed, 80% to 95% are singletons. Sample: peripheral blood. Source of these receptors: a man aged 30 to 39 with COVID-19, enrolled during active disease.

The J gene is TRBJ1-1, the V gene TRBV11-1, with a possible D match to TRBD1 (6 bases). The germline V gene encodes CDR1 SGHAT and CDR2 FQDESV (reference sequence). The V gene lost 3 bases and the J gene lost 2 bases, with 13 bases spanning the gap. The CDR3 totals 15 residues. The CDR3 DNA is TGTGCCAGCAGCTTCCGGACAGCTGACAACACTGAAGCTTTCTTT. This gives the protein CASSFRTADNTEAFF.

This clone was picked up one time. In DNA form, the CDR3 reads TGCGCCAGCAGCTTGGGACAGGGGGCGCCTACTTCACCCCTCCACTTT. Translating gives CASSLGQGAPTSPLHF. V and J are TRBV5-1 and TRBJ1-6; 10 positions agree with TRBD1. Germline-derived CDR1 and CDR2 are SGHRS and YFSETQ. CDR3 size: 16 residues. The V and J ends lost 0 bases and 9 bases, in that order; junction bases with no gene match: 6.

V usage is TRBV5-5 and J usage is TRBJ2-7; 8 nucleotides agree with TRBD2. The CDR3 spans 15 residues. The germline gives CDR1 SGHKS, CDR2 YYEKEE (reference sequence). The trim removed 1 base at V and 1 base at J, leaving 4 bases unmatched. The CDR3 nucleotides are TGTGCCAGCAGCTTGCCCGGGGGGGCATCCTACGAGCAGTACTTC. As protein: CASSLPGGASYEQYF.

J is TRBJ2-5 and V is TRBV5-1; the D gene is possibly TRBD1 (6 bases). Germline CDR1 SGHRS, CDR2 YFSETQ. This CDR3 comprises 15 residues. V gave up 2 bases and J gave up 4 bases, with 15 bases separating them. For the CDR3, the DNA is TGCGCCAGCAGCTTTACAGGGTACATCCTAGAGACCCAGTACTTC. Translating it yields CASSFTGYILETQYF.

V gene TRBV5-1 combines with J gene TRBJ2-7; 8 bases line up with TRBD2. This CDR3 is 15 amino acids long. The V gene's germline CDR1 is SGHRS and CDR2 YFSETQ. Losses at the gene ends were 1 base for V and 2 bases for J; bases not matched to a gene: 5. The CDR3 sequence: CASSLPGLGAYEQYF. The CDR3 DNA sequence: TGCGCCAGCAGCTTGCCGGGACTAGGGGCCTACGAGCAGTACTTC. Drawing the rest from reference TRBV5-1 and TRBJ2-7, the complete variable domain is KAGVTQTPRYLIKTRGQQVTLSCSPISGHRSVSWYQQTPGQGLQFLFEYFSETQRNKGNFPGRFSGRQFSNSRSEMNVSTLELGDSALYLCASSLPGLGAYEQYFGPGTRLTVT.

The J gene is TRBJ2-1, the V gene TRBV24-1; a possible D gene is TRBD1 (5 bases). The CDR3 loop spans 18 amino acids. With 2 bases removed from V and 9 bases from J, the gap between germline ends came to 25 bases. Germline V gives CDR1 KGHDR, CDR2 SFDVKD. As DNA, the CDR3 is TGTGCCACCAGTGATTCGCCCGCCCAACAGGAAACTTGGGGTGAGCAGTTCTTC. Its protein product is CATSDSPAQQETWGEQFF.

CDR3 in amino acids: CASSERQGRNIQYF. As DNA, the CDR3 is TGTGCCAGCAGCGAACGACAGGGGCGGAACATTCAGTACTTC. The V gene is TRBV5-4, the J gene TRBJ2-4; TRBD1 aligns across 8 bases. Germline-derived CDR1 and CDR2 are SGHNT and YYREEE (reference sequence). The length of the CDR3 is 14 residues. Losses at the gene ends were 4 bases for V and 7 bases for J; bases not matched to a gene: 7.

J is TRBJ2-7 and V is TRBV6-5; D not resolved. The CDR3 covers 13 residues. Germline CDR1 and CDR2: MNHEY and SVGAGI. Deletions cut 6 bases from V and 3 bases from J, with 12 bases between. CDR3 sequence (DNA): TGTGCCAGCAGACCCTCTATACTCTACGAGCAGTACTTC. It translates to CASRPSILYEQYF.

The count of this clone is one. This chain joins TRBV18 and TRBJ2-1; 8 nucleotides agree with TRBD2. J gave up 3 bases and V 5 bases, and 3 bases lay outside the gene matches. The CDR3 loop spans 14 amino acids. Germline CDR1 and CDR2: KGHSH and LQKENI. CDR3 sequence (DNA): TGTGCCAGCTCAATGAGCGGGGGCTACAATGAGCAGTTCTTC. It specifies CASSMSGGYNEQFF. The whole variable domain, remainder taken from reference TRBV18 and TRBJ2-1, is NAGVMQNPRHLVRRRGQEARLRCSPMKGHSHVYWYRQLPEEGLKFMVYLQKENIIDESGMPKERFSAEFPKEGPSILRIQQVVRGDSAAYFCASSMSGGYNEQFFGPGTRLTVL.

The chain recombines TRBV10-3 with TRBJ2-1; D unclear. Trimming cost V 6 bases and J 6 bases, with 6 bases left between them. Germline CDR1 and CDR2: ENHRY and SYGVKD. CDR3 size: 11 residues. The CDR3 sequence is CAISPSNEQFF. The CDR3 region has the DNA TGTGCCATCAGCCCCTCCAATGAGCAGTTCTTC.

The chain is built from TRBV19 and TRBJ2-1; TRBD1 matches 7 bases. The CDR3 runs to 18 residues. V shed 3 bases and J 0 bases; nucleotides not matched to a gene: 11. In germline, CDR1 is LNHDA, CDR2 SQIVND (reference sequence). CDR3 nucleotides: TGTGCCAGTAGTATTCTTTGGTTCAACAGGGGCTCCTACAATGAGCAGTTCTTC. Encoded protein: CASSILWFNRGSYNEQFF. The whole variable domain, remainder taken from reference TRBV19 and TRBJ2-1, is DGGITQSPKYLFRKEGQNVTLSCEQNLNHDAMYWYRQDPGQGLRLIYYSQIVNDFQKGDIAEGYSVSREKKESFPLTVTSAQKNPTAFYLCASSILWFNRGSYNEQFFGPGTRLTVL.

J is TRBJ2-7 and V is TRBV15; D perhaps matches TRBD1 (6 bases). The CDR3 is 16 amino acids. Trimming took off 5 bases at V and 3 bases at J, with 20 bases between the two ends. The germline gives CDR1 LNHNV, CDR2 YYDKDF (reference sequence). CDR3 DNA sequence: TGTGCCACCAGCTCCATGGCAGGGGATGAAGACTACGAGCAGTACTTC. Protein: CATSSMAGDEDYEQYF.

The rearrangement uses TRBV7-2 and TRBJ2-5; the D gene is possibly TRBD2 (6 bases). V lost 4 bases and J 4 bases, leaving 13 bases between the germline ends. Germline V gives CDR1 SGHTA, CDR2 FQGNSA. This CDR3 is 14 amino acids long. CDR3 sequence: CASSSNMGGETQYF. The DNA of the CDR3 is TGTGCCAGCAGCTCCAACATGGGGGGAGAGACCCAGTACTTC.

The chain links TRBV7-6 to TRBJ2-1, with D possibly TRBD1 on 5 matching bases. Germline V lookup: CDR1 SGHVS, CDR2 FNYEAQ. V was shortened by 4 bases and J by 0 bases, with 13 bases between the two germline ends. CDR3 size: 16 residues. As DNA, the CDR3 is TGTGCCAGCAGCTCGATGCAGGGCACCTCCTACAATGAGCAGTTCTTC. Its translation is CASSSMQGTSYNEQFF. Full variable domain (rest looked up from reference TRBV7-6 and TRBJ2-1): GAGVSQSPRYKVTKRGQDVALRCDPISGHVSLYWYRQALGQGPEFLTYFNYEAQQDKSGLPNDRFSAERPEGSISTLTIQRTEQRDSAMYRCASSSMQGTSYNEQFFGPGTRLTVL.

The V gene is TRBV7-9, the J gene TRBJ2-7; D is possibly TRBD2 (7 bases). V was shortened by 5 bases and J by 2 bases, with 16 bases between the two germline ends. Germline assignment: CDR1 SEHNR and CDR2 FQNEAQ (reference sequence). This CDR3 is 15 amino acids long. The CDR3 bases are TGTGCCAGCAGCCCTCGTAAGGGGGGGACCTACGAGCAGTACTTC. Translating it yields CASSPRKGGTYEQYF.